This T cell receptor beta chain comes out of a study of blood T cell repertoires in COVID-19. In the study overall: There were acute and convalescent COVID-19 samples, and they came from the United States, Italy and Spain. T cells, B-cell-depleted T cells, or PBMCs provided the cDNA or gDNA that served as material.

The V gene end was trimmed by 4 bases and the J gene end by 1 base; junction bases not matched to a gene: 8. The CDR3 totals 15 residues. CDR1 and CDR2 (germline): SGHNT, YYREEE (reference sequence). Per the authors' pipeline: Amplification from reference gene primers served as the basis for estimated nucleated cell counts. Produced via immunoSEQ multiplex PCR; TCRdb's table is partial and in-frame only. That table supplies the V and J calls and clone size; D and trimming were determined from the DNA. The table shows roughly 290,000 clones, with around 85% occurring only once. The rearrangement links TRBV5-4 to TRBJ2-7; 7 bases match TRBD2. The sample consisted of peripheral blood. The source of this sequence is a woman in her forties or fifties with active or convalescent COVID-19. Here the CDR3 reads CASSPSSGPSYEQYF. The CDR3 nucleotides read TGTGCCAGCAGCCCGAGTAGCGGGCCGTCCTACGAGCAGTACTTC.